The 10 T cell receptor beta chains below all came from one sample that was sequenced in a study of blood T cell repertoires in COVID-19. Data came from immunoSEQ multiplex PCR; TCRdb stores just in-frame clones and leaves some out. The repertoire consists of under 150,000 clones, with roughly 84% occurring once and the leading ten covering under 4.5%. Sequencing was performed on PBMCs or T cells enriched from blood (not recorded which). Every receptor here comes from a middle-aged man in a cohort exposed to, infected with or recovered from COVID-19 (not recorded which).

This CDR3 is CASSRGNSYEQYF. The CDR3 coding sequence is TGTGCCAGCTCAAGGGGCAACTCCTACGAGCAGTACTTC. The chain recombines TRBV18 with TRBJ2-7, with a possible D match to TRBD1 (5 bases). V lost 5 bases to trimming and J lost 0 bases, with 8 bases between them. The CDR3 is 13 amino acids. Germline V gives CDR1 KGHSH, CDR2 LQKENI.

The rearrangement uses TRBV2 and TRBJ1-3; the D gene is possibly TRBD1 (5 bases). Trimming removed 5 bases from V and 4 bases from J, with 6 bases in between. CDR3 length equals 12 residues. From germline, CDR1 is SNHLY and CDR2 FYNNEI. DNA for the CDR3: TGTGCCAGCAGTACAGGCGGAAACACCATATATTTT. This gives the protein CASSTGGNTIYF. Drawing the rest from reference TRBV2 and TRBJ1-3, the complete variable domain is EPEVTQTPSHQVTQMGQEVILRCVPISNHLYFYWYRQILGQKVEFLVSFYNNEISEKSEIFDDQFSVERPDGSNFTLKIRSTKLEDSAMYFCASSTGGNTIYFGEGSWLTVV.

V gene TRBV6-1 combines with J gene TRBJ1-2, with unresolved D. This CDR3 has 16 amino acids. Germline values: CDR1 MNHNS, CDR2 SASEGT. Between the trimmed V and J ends, which lost 1 base and 5 bases, there was a span of 17 bases. CDR3 region: CASSEERSRVGYGYTF. The CDR3 DNA is TGTGCCAGCAGTGAAGAGCGGTCCCGAGTCGGGTATGGCTACACCTTC.

CDR3 sequence: CASSPTGWAEAFF. CDR3 bases: TGTGCCAGCAGTCCGACAGGGTGGGCTGAAGCTTTCTTT. This chain links TRBV27 with TRBJ1-1; 7 bases fit TRBD1. The CDR3 is 13 amino acids. V gave up 5 bases and J gave up 6 bases; unmatched junction bases: 6. CDR1 and CDR2 (germline): MNHEY, SMNVEV (reference sequence).

V gene TRBV7-9 combines with J gene TRBJ2-1; D not certain. The CDR3 runs to 12 residues. V lost 5 bases and J lost 6, with 8 bases in between. Germline loops: CDR1 SEHNR, CDR2 FQNEAQ (reference sequence). CDR3 protein: CASSRVPNEQFF. The CDR3, as DNA: TGTGCCAGCAGCCGAGTCCCCAATGAGCAGTTCTTC.

This sequence joins TRBV3-1 (or the pseudogene TRBV3-2) and TRBJ1-1; TRBD1 matches 7 bases. The CDR3 has 13 amino acids. Losses at the gene ends were 4 bases for V and 4 bases for J; bases not matched to a gene: 3. Per the germline V gene, CDR1 is LGHDT and CDR2 is YNNKEL (reference sequence). The CDR3 sequence is CASSRRQGTEAFF. For the CDR3, the DNA is TGTGCCAGCAGCCGAAGACAGGGCACTGAAGCTTTCTTT.

The V and J genes are TRBV7-2 and TRBJ1-5; a possible D gene is TRBD1 (5 bases). From germline, CDR1 is SGHTA and CDR2 FQGNSA. The CDR3 spans 13 residues. The V end was cut by 1 base, the J end by 5 bases, with 6 bases between. The CDR3 spells CASSLGQYQPQHF. In nucleotides, the CDR3 is TGTGCCAGCAGCTTAGGACAGTATCAGCCCCAGCATTTT.

This chain connects TRBV30 to TRBJ1-3, with no clear D. Trimming removed 5 bases from V and 2 bases from J, with 10 bases in between. The CDR3 extends over 13 amino acids. Germline CDR1 reads GTSNPN; CDR2 reads SVGIG (reference sequence). The CDR3 DNA reads as TGTGCCTGGGCCTATCCGGCTGGAAACACCATATATTTT. Translating it yields CAWAYPAGNTIYF.

In nucleotides, the CDR3 is TGTGCCAGTCGAGGCTCCGGTGAGCAGTTCTTC. This translates into CASRGSGEQFF. The rearrangement uses TRBV12-3 or TRBV12-4 and TRBJ2-1; D is unclear. The V gene lost 9 bases and the J gene lost 9 bases, with 12 bases spanning the gap. The length of the CDR3 is 11 residues.

This clone was seen just once. The chain couples TRBV2 to TRBJ1-2; 8 nucleotides align to TRBD1. Germline V gene sequence: CDR1 SNHLY, CDR2 FYNNEI. CDR3 length equals 14 residues. The trim removed 7 bases at V and 0 bases at J, leaving 4 bases unmatched. This CDR3 is CASKSTGANYGYTF. CDR3 in DNA: TGTGCCAGCAAATCGACAGGGGCTAACTATGGCTACACCTTC.